This TCR beta chain was captured by sequencing in a study of blood T cell repertoires in COVID-19. Study context: The United States, Italy and Spain provided the acute and convalescent COVID-19 samples. In each case, the material was cDNA or gDNA derived from T cells, B-cell-depleted T cells, or PBMCs.

The J segment lost 1 base and the V segment lost 2 bases, leaving 8 bases of the junction unmatched. This CDR3 has 17 residues. Germline V CDR1 and CDR2: GTSNPN, SVGIG (reference sequence). TCRdb's copy holds only in-frame clones and misses some; the assay was immunoSEQ multiplex PCR. The repertoire holds 250,000 to 300,000 clones, with about 89% as singletons. Across 20 to 25 US areas, participants ranged in age from about 18 to 90 years. Symptom resolution, clearance, or two negative PCRs marked donors in Cohort 3 as recovered. V and J are TRBV30 and TRBJ1-1; 12 bases match TRBD1. The clonotype originates from a woman aged 40 to 55 who had recovered from COVID-19. Material: PBMCs or T cells enriched from blood (not recorded which). The CDR3 sequence: CAWSPRDRGRSNTEAFF. CDR3 DNA: TGTGCCTGGAGTCCCCGGGACAGGGGGCGGTCGAACACTGAAGCTTTCTTT.